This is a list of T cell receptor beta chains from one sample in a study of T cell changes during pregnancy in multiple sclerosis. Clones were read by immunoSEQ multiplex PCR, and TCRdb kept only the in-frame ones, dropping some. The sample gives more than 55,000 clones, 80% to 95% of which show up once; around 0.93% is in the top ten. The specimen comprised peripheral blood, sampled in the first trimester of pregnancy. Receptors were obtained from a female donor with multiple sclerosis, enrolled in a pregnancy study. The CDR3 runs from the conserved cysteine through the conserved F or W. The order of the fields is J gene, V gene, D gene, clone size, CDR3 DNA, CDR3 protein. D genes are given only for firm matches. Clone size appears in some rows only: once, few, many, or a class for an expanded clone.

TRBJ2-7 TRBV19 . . TGTGCCAGTAGTATCGGGAGACAGGGATGGAGCGAGCAGTACTTC CASSIGRQGWSEQYF
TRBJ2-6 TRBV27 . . TGTGCCAGCAGAGGCCCGGGGAACTCTGGGGCCAACGTCCTGACTTTC CASRGPGNSGANVLTF
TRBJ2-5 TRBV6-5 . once TGTGCCAGCAGTTACCCCTCACAGGGTAGGGAGACCCAGTACTTC CASSYPSQGRETQYF
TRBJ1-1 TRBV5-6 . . TGTGCCAGCAGCGGTGTCAGGGACACTGAAGCTTTCTTT CASSGVRDTEAFF
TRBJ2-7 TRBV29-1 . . TGCAGCGTTGCCCGGGGGGCTTACGAGCAGTACTTC CSVARGAYEQYF
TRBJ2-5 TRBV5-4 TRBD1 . TGTGCCAGCAGCCCCAACACCCGGGGACAGGGGAGAGAGACCCAGTACTTC CASSPNTRGQGRETQYF
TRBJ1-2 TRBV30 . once TGTGCCTGGCGCCAGGCGTGGGACATTAACGATGGCTACACCTTC CAWRQAWDINDGYTF
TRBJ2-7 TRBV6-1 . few TGTGCCAGCAGCGGGGCCTACGAGCAGTACTTC CASSGAYEQYF
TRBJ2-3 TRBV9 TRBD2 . TGTGCCAGCAGCCCCCTCGGGGGGACTACCACAGATACGCAGTATTTT CASSPLGGTTTDTQYF
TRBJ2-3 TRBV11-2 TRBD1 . TGTGCCAGCAGCTGGACAGGGCCAATGGACACAGATACGCAGTATTTT CASSWTGPMDTDTQYF
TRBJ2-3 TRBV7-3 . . TGTGCCAGCAGCTTAGCGGGGGCCTCAGATACGCAGTATTTT CASSLAGASDTQYF
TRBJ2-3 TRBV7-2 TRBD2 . TGTGCCAGCAGCTTAGTTCCTAGCGGGGCCACAGATACGCAGTATTTT CASSLVPSGATDTQYF
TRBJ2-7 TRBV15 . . TGTGCCACCAGCAGAGATTTACCGGACACGAATCAGTACTTC CATSRDLPDTNQYF
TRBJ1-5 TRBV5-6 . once TGTGCCAGCAGCTTGGGAGGGCCTTCCAATCAGCCCCAGCATTTT CASSLGGPSNQPQHF
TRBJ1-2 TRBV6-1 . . TGTGCCAGCAGTGAAGGGGGGGGGTATGGCTACACCTTC CASSEGGGYGYTF
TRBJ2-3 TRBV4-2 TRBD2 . TGTGCCAGCAGCCTGGGACTAGCGGGGGAAAGCACAGATACGCAGTATTTT CASSLGLAGESTDTQYF
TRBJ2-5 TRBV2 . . TGTGCCAGCACGCGGGAACTGGAGACCCAGTACTTC CASTRELETQYF
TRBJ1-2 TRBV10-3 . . TGTGCCATCAGACCACGGAATGGGGCCTTTAACTATGGCTACACCTTC CAIRPRNGAFNYGYTF
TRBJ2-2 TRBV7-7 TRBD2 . TGTGCCAGCAGCGCTTATATCGGAGCGGGGGAGAACACCGGGGAGCTGTTTTTT CASSAYIGAGENTGELFF
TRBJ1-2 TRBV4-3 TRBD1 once TGCGCCAGCAGCAGGGGACAGGCTAACTATGGCTACACCTTC CASSRGQANYGYTF
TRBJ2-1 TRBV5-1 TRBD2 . TGCGCCAGCAGCTCGGGACTAGCGGGGGGAAAGGGGGCCTACAATGAGCAGTTCTTC CASSSGLAGGKGAYNEQFF
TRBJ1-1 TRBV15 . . TGTGCCACCAGCAGGCAGGGGCGGAGGAGGAACACTGAAGCTTTCTTT CATSRQGRRRNTEAFF
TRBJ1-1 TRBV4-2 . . TGTGCCAGCAGCCAAGGGGAGGGGAGAGGTCGCACTGAAGCTTTCTTT CASSQGEGRGRTEAFF
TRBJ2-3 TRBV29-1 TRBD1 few TGCAGCGTTGAAGGCGTCGGACAGGGGGCCACAGATACGCAGTATTTT CSVEGVGQGATDTQYF
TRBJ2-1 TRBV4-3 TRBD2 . TGCGCCAGCAGCCCCCGACTAGCGGGGGGCTTAGCTAGCTCCTACAATGAGCAGTTCTTC CASSPRLAGGLASSYNEQFF
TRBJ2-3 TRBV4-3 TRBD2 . TGCGCCAGCAGCCAAGATTTAGCGGGGGGGTTTACAGATACGCAGTATTTT CASSQDLAGGFTDTQYF
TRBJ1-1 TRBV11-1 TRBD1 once TGTGCCAGCAGCTTAGCGCCGGGACAGGGGATTAACACTGAAGCTTTCTTT CASSLAPGQGINTEAFF
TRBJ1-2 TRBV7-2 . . TGTGCCAGCAGCCTCTCATTGAACAGGCCCCACGAGGGCTACACCTTC CASSLSLNRPHEGYTF
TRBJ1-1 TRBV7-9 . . TGTGCCAGCAGCTTAGCGGCAGGGGAGAACACTGAAGCTTTCTTT CASSLAAGENTEAFF
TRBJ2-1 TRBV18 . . TGTGCCAGCCGTAGCAGTGCCCATGAGCAGTTCTTC CASRSSAHEQFF
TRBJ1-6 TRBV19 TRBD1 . TGTGCCAGTAGGACAGGGGGCGCGGGGAGTTCACCCCTCCACTTT CASRTGGAGSSPLHF
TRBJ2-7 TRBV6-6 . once TGTGCCACCACCTCGGAGAGCTCCTACGAGCAGTACTTC CATTSESSYEQYF
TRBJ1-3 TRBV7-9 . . TGTGCCAGCAGGGGCAACTCTGGAAACACCATATATTTT CASRGNSGNTIYF
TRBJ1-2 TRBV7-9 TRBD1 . TGTGCCAGCAGCCTACAGGGGGGGGATGTCTACACCTTC CASSLQGGDVYTF
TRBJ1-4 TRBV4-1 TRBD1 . TGCGCCAGCAGCCAAGATCCAGGACAGGGAAGTAATGAAAAACTGTTTTTT CASSQDPGQGSNEKLFF
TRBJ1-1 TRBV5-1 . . TGCGCCAGCACCCCTACCGCGGACACTGAAGCTTTCTTT CASTPTADTEAFF
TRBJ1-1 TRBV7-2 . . TGTGCCAGCAGCCAGGGCTGGCGGTTGAACACTGAAGCTTTCTTT CASSQGWRLNTEAFF
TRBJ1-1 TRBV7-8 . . TGTGCTACGGGGGGGGGCCCCTTCACTGAAGCTTTCTTT CATGGGPFTEAFF
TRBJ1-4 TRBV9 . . TGTGCCAGCAGCTACTCTTTTGGTAATGAAAAACTGTTTTTT CASSYSFGNEKLFF
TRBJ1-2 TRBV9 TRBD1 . TGTGCCAGCAGCGGACCGGGACAGGGGCGTCAAGTGGGCTATGGCTACACCTTC CASSGPGQGRQVGYGYTF
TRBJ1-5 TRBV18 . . TGTGCCAGCTCCTACGAATCAGGACAGAGCAATCAGCCCCAGCATTTT CASSYESGQSNQPQHF
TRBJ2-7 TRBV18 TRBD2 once TGTGCCAGCTCACCACTACCGACTAGCGGGGTGACCTACGAGCAGTACTTC CASSPLPTSGVTYEQYF
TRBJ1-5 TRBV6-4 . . TGTGCCAGCAGTGAGATGACAGGCACGAGGGTACGTGATTCGCCCCAGCATTTT CASSEMTGTRVRDSPQHF
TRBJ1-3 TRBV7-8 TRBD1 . TGTGCCAGCAGGGACTACAGGGGAAGCTCTGGAAACACCATATATTTT CASRDYRGSSGNTIYF
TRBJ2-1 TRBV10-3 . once TGTGCCATCGAGAGGGGGGGCGGGGTCGATGAGCAGTTCTTC CAIERGGGVDEQFF
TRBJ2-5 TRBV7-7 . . TGTGCTAGCAGCTTAGCTTTTGCGAGCCAAGAGACCCAGTACTTC CASSLAFASQETQYF
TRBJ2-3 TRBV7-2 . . TGTGCCAGCAGCCCCGGGGGTGGCACAGATACGCAGTATTTT CASSPGGGTDTQYF
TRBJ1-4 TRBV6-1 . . TGTGCCAGCATACAGACATCGAACGAAAAACTGTTTTTT CASIQTSNEKLFF
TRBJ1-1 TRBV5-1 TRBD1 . TGCGCCAGCAGCTCGGGACAGATGAACACTGAAGCTTTCTTT CASSSGQMNTEAFF
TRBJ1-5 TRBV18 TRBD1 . TGTGCCAGCACTACGGACAGGGGAATTGAGCCCCAGCATTTT CASTTDRGIEPQHF
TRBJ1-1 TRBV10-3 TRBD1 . TGTGCCATCAGCCTCGGGACAGAGAACACTGAAGCTTTCTTT CAISLGTENTEAFF
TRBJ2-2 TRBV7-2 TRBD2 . TGTGCCAGCAGCTTAAGGGGACTAGCGGGGCGGTCCGGGGAGCTGTTTTTT CASSLRGLAGRSGELFF
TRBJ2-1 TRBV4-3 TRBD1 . TGCGCCAGCAGCCCCGGGACAGGGGTTCCCTACAATGAGCAGTTCTTC CASSPGTGVPYNEQFF
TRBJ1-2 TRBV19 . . TGTGCCAGTAGAGGGGGTTTGGACTATGGCTACACCTTC CASRGGLDYGYTF
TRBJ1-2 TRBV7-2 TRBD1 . TGTGCCAGCAGCTTCCGGGACAGCCTTAACTATGGCTACACCTTC CASSFRDSLNYGYTF
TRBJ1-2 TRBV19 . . TGTGCCAGTAGCGTCGGGAAGGGCGCCAGCTATGGCTACACCTTC CASSVGKGASYGYTF
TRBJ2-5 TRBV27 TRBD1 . TGTGCCAGCAGTTTATTTCGACAGGGAGCTAAGGAGACCCAGTACTTC CASSLFRQGAKETQYF
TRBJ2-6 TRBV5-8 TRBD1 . TGTGCCAGCAGCCCCCGGCAGGGGGACTCTGGGGCCAACGTCCTGACTTTC CASSPRQGDSGANVLTF
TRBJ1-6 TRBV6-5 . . TGTGCCAGCAGTTATGGGGCTGGTGGCGGTAATTCACCCCTCCACTTT CASSYGAGGGNSPLHF
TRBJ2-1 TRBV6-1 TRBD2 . TGTGCCAGCAGCTTTCTAGCGGGGGGTGGGAATGAGCAGTTCTTC CASSFLAGGGNEQFF